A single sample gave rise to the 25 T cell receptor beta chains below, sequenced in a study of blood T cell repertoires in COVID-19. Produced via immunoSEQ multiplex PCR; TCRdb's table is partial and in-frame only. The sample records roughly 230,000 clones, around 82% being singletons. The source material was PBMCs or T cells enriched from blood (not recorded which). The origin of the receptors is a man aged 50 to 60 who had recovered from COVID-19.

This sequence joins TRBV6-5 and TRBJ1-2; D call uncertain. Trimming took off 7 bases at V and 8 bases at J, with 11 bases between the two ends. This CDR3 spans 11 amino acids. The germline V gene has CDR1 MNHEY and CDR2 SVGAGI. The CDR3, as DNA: TGTGCCAGCAAGGAGGCTTTCGGCTACACCTTC. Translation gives CASKEAFGYTF.

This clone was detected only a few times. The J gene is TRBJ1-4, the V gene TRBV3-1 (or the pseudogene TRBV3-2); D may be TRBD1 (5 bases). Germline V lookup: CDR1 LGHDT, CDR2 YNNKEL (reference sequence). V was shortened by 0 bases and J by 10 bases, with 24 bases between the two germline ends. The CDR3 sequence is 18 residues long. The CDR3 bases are TGTGCCAGCAGCCAAGACGGAAGGGGTCCCCGACAGCGGGGAAAACTGTTTTTT. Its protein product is CASSQDGRGPRQRGKLFF.

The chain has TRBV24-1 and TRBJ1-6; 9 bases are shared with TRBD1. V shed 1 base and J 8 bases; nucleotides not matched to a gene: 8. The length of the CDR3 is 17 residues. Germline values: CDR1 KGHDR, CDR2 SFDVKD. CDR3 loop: CATSDLETGGVDSPLHF. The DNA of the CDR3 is TGTGCCACCAGTGATTTAGAGACAGGGGGAGTGGATTCACCCCTCCACTTT.

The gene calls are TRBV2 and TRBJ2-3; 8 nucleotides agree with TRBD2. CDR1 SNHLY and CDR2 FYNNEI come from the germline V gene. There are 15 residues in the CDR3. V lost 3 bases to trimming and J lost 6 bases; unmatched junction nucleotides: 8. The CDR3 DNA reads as TGTGCCAGCAGTGATTCGGCGGGGGGCTTGGATACGCAGTATTTT. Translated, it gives CASSDSAGGLDTQYF.

The CDR3 reads CASGLTGDSNQPQHF. Here the CDR3 DNA reads TGTGCTAGTGGACTGACAGGAGATAGCAATCAGCCCCAGCATTTT. The rearrangement uses TRBV12-5 and TRBJ1-5, with D possibly TRBD1 on 6 matching bases. The V and J ends lost 6 bases and 0 bases respectively, with 12 bases between them. Germline V gene lookup returns CDR1 LGHNT and CDR2 FRNRAP. The CDR3 contains 15 residues.

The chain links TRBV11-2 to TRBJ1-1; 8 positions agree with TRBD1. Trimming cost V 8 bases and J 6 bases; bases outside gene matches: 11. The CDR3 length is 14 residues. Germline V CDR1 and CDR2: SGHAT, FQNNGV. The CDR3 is CASLDRVLGAEAFF. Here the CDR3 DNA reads TGTGCCAGCCTGGACAGGGTTCTAGGGGCTGAAGCTTTCTTT.

DNA for the CDR3: TGTGCCAGTAGTAAGTCGGGATGGACTGAAGCTTTCTTT. As protein: CASSKSGWTEAFF. This sequence joins TRBV19 and TRBJ1-1, with unresolved D. Germline CDR1 reads LNHDA; CDR2 reads SQIVND (reference sequence). CDR3 length: 13 amino acids. The V end was cut by 4 bases, the J end by 5 bases, with 11 bases between.

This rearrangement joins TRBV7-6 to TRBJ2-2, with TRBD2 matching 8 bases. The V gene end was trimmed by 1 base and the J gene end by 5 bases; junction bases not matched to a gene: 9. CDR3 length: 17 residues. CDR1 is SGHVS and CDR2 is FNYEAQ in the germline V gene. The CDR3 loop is CASSLVPSGQGTGELFF. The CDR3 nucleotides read TGTGCCAGCAGCTTAGTCCCTAGCGGGCAGGGGACCGGGGAGCTGTTTTTT.

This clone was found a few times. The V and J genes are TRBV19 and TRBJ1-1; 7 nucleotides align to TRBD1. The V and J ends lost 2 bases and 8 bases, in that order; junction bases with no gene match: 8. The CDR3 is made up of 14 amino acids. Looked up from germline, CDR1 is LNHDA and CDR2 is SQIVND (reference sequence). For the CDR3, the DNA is TGTGCCAGTAGTATAAGGGGTCAGGGGGGAGAAGCTTTCTTT. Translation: CASSIRGQGGEAFF. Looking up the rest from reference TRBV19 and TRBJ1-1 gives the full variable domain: DGGITQSPKYLFRKEGQNVTLSCEQNLNHDAMYWYRQDPGQGLRLIYYSQIVNDFQKGDIAEGYSVSREKKESFPLTVTSAQKNPTAFYLCASSIRGQGGEAFFGQGTRLTVV.

CDR3 residues: CASSQPMTRRNSPLHF. For the CDR3, the DNA is TGTGCCAGCAGCCAACCAATGACCCGGAGGAATTCACCCCTCCACTTT. J is TRBJ1-6 and V is TRBV3-1 (or the pseudogene TRBV3-2), with D uncertain. The CDR3 consists of 16 residues. Germline V gene sequence: CDR1 LGHDT, CDR2 YNNKEL (reference sequence). With 2 bases removed from V and 7 bases from J, the gap between germline ends came to 15 bases.

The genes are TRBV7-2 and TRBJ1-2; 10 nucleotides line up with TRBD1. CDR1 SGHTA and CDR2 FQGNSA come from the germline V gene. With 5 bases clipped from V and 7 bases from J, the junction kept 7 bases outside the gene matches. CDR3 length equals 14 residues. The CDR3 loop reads CASSVGTGDAGYTF. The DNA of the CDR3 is TGTGCCAGCAGCGTCGGGACAGGGGATGCTGGCTACACCTTC.

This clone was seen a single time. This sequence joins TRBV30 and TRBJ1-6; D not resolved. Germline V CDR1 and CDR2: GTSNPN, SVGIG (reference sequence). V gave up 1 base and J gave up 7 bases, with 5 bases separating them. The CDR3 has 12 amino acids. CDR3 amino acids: CAWSALNSPLHF. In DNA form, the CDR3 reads TGTGCCTGGAGTGCTTTAAATTCACCCCTCCACTTT.

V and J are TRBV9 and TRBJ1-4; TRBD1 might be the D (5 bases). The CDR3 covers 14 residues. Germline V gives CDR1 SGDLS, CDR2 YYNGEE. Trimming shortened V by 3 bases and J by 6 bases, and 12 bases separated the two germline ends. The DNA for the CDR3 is TGTGCCAGCAGCGGTAAGGGAGGGGATGAAAAACTGTTTTTT. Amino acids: CASSGKGGDEKLFF. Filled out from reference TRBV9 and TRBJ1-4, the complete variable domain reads DSGVTQTPKHLITATGQRVTLRCSPRSGDLSVYWYQQSLDQGLQFLIQYYNGEERAKGNILERFSAQQFPDLHSELNLSSLELGDSALYFCASSGKGGDEKLFFGSGTQLSVL.

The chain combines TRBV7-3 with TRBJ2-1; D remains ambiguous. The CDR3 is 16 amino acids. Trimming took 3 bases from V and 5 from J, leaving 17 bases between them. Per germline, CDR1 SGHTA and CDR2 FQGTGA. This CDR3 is CASSFPPRATHNEQFF. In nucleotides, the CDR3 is TGTGCCAGCAGCTTTCCTCCGCGCGCAACTCACAATGAGCAGTTCTTC.

The chain's CDR3 is CAITGTGETDTQYF. The CDR3 DNA reads TGTGCCATCACCGGGACAGGGGAGACAGATACGCAGTATTTT. The chain recombines TRBV10-3 with TRBJ2-3, with 10 positions matching TRBD1. CDR1 and CDR2 (germline): ENHRY, SYGVKD. The V gene end was trimmed by 7 bases and the J gene end by 3 bases; junction bases not matched to a gene: 4. The CDR3 is 14 residues long.

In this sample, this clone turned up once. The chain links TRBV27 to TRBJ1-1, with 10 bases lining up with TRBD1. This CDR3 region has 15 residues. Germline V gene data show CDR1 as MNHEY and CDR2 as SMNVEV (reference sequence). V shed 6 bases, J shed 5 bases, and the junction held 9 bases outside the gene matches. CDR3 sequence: CASRRTGGRNTEAFF. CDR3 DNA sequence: TGTGCCAGCAGACGGACAGGGGGGAGAAATACTGAAGCTTTCTTT.

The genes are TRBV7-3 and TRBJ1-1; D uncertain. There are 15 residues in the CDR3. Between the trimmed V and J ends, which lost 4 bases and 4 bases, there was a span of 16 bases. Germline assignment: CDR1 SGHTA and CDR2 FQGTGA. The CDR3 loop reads CASSYKGGGSTEAFF. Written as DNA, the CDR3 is TGTGCCAGCAGCTACAAGGGCGGTGGGAGCACTGAAGCTTTCTTT.

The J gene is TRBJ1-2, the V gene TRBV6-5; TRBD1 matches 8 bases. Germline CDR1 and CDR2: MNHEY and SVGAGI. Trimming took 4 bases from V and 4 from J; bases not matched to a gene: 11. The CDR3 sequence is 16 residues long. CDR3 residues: CASSSLHQGAGYGYTF. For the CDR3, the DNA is TGTGCCAGCAGTTCCCTCCATCAGGGGGCAGGCTATGGCTACACCTTC.

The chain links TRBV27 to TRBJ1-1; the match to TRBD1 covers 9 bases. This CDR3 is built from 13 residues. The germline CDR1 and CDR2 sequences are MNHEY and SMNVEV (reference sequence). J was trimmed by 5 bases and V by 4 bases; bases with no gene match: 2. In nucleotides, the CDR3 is TGTGCCAGCAGTTCGACAGGGGGAACTGAAGCTTTCTTT. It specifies CASSSTGGTEAFF.

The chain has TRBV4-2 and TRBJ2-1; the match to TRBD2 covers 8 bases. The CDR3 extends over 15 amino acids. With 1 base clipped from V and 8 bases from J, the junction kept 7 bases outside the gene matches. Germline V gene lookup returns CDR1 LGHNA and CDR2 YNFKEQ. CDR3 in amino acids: CASSQGSGGRDEQFF. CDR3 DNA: TGTGCCAGCAGCCAAGGCTCGGGAGGGCGGGATGAGCAGTTCTTC.

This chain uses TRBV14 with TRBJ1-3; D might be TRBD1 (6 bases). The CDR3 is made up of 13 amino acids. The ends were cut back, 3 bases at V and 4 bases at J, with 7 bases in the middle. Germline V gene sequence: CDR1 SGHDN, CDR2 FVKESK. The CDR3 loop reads CASSQGAGNTIYF. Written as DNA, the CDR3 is TGTGCCAGCAGCCAGGGGGCCGGAAACACCATATATTTT. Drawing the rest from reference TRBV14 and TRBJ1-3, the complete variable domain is EAGVTQFPSHSVIEKGQTVTLRCDPISGHDNLYWYRRVMGKEIKFLLHFVKESKQDESGMPNNRFLAERTGGTYSTLKVQPAELEDSGVYFCASSQGAGNTIYFGEGSWLTVV.

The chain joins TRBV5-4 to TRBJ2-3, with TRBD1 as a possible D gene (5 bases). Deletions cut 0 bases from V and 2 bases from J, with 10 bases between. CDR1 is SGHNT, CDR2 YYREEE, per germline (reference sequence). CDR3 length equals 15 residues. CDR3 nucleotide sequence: TGTGCCAGCAGCTTGGGACAGCTATTCACAGATACGCAGTATTTT. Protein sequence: CASSLGQLFTDTQYF.

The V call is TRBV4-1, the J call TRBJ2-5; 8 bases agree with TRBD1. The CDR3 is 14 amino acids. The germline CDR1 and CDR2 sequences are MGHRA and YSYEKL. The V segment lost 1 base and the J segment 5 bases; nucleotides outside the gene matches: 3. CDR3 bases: TGCGCCAGCAGCCAAGTCAGGGGGCAGGAGACCCAGTACTTC. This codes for CASSQVRGQETQYF.

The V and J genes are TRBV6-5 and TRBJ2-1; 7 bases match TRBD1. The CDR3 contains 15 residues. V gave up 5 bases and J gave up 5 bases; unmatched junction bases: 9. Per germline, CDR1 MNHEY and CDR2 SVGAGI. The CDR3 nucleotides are TGTGCCAGCAGTACAGGGGTTACTGGGAACAATGAGCAGTTCTTC. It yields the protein CASSTGVTGNNEQFF.

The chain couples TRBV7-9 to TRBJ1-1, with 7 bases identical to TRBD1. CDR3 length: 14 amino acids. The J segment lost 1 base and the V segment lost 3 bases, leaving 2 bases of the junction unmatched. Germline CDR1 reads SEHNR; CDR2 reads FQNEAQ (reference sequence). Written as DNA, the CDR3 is TGTGCCAGCAGCTTGGGACAGACGAACACTGAAGCTTTCTTT. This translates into CASSLGQTNTEAFF. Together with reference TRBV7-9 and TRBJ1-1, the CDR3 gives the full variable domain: DTGVSQNPRHKITKRGQNVTFRCDPISEHNRLYWYRQTLGQGPEFLTYFQNEAQLEKSRLLSDRFSAERPKGSFSTLEIQRTEQGDSAMYLCASSLGQTNTEAFFGQGTRLTVV.